Each of the 5 T cell receptor beta chains below was sequenced from the same sample in a study of blood T cells in healthy people across ages. For the second PCR, which ran for about 6 to 11 cycles, a sample-barcoded 5' primer and a J-beta primer mix were used. TCRdb ran MiXCR on the 5' RACE reads and lists one entry per CDR3 protein. The table records 1.4 million or so distinct CDR3 sequences, roughly 43% of them present only once. Sequencing input: blood. The source is a woman aged 18-30 years in good health.

This clonotype was found once. The chain links TRBV30 to TRBJ2-4; D is undetermined. The J call may be in error: the DNA end matches TRBJ2-7 better. CDR1 is GTSNPN, CDR2 SVGIG, per germline (reference sequence). This CDR3 has 13 amino acids. This CDR3 is CAIISPRPYEQYF. The CDR3 nucleotides read TGTGCCATTATCAGTCCACGGCCCTACGAGCAGTACTTC.

In DNA, the CDR3 is TGTGCCAGCAGCTTAACAACGGGGGAATACGAGCAGTACTTC. Translated, it gives CASSLTTGEYEQYF. V usage is TRBV11-2 and J usage is TRBJ2-5; D perhaps matches TRBD2 (6 bases). The J call is uncertain, as TRBJ2-7 better fits the DNA end. This CDR3 has 14 residues. The germline CDR1 and CDR2 sequences are SGHAT and FQNNGV.

The rearrangement joins TRBV6-5 to TRBJ1-1; no firm D call. Germline CDR1 MNHEY, CDR2 SVGAGI. CDR3 length equals 14 residues. The V end was cut by 7 bases, the J end by 2 bases, with 14 bases between. As DNA, the CDR3 is TGTGCCAGCAATTTTGGTCGAGGAAACACTGAAGCTTTCTTT. This translates into CASNFGRGNTEAFF.

This clonotype was recorded many times. The chain links TRBV3-1 to TRBJ1-6; D is undetermined. The CDR3 sequence is 14 residues long. Trimming cost V 1 base and J 7 bases, with 8 bases left between them. Germline loops: CDR1 LGHDT, CDR2 YNNKEL (reference sequence). Here the CDR3 reads CASSQGTTNSPLHF. CDR3 in DNA: TGTGCCAGCAGCCAAGGCACCACGAATTCACCCCTCCACTTT.

This chain uses TRBV28 with TRBJ1-2, with a tentative D call TRBD1 (5 bases). V gave up 5 bases and J gave up 2 bases, with 15 bases separating them. Germline CDR1 MDHEN, CDR2 SYDVKM. This CDR3 contains 15 residues. DNA of the CDR3: TGTGCCAGCAGTGGGAGTGACAGAGAGAACTATGGCTACACCTTC. It translates to CASSGSDRENYGYTF.